This entry features one T cell receptor beta chain sequence. Its matching antigen is unknown. The entry originates in a study of T cells in localized non-small cell lung cancer. V was pared by 7 bases and J by 4 bases, with 10 bases between. The CDR3 has 11 residues. From germline, CDR1 is DFQATT and CDR2 SNEGSKA (reference sequence). Sequencing used immunoSEQ multiplex PCR; TCRdb keeps in-frame clones, though not all of them. Of approximately 49,000 clones listed, approximately 77% are singletons. General study results and limits: The appearance of a median around 57 of the top 100 tumor clones was seen in adjacent lung. Tumor trailed uninvolved adjacent lung in T cell clonality, which peaked there.

The clonotype comes from a man aged 35 to 69 with stage I squamous cell lung carcinoma. The sequenced sample was peripheral blood, obtained before any cancer treatment. The chain combines TRBV20-1 with TRBJ1-2, with D maybe TRBD1 (5 bases). The CDR3 spells CSGGSSYGYTF. The CDR3 nucleotides are TGCAGTGGGGGGTCTAGCTATGGCTACACCTTC.